The 26 T cell receptor beta chains below were found in one sample sequenced in a study of memory CD4+ T cells and cytomegalovirus serostatus (dated by TCRdb to 2018 to 2020). Libraries were made using the immunoSEQ multiplex PCR assay. TCRdb mirrors the immuneACCESS table, restricted to in-frame sequences. Some clones are absent from its copies; in checked studies, under half trace to an unresolved V gene, and the reason for the others is unknown. This sample is represented by tens of thousands of clones; around three quarters of them were singletons. The ten most abundant clones make up 2.6% of the sample. A FACSAria II was used to sort memory CD4+ T cells, defined as single viable CD3+CD4+CD8-CD45RO+ cells. The specimen was memory CD4+ T cells from blood. The receptors shown here come from an adult in good health and CMV-seropositive.

This chain joins TRBV28 and TRBJ2-1; D tentatively fits TRBD1 or TRBD2 (5 bases each). The CDR3 totals 14 residues. The germline gives CDR1 MDHEN, CDR2 SYDVKM. With 6 bases removed from V and 11 bases from J, the gap between germline ends came to 20 bases. CDR3 in DNA: TGTGCCAGCAGGGGGATGAGACCCGGGACGCAGCAGTTCTTC. Translated: CASRGMRPGTQQFF.

The chain couples TRBV13 to TRBJ1-1; no clear D gene. V lost 2 bases, J lost 5 bases, and 24 bases lay in between. The CDR3 runs 18 residues. The germline V gene has CDR1 PRHDT and CDR2 FYEKMQ (reference sequence). CDR3 loop: CASSLSRTRALTRTEAFF. The CDR3 DNA is TGTGCCAGCAGCTTATCACGGACCCGGGCCCTTACGAGGACTGAAGCTTTCTTT.

The chain is built from TRBV19 and TRBJ1-2; TRBD1 matches at 7 bases. The CDR3 has 15 residues. Germline-derived CDR1 and CDR2 are LNHDA and SQIVND (reference sequence). With 4 bases clipped from V and 2 bases from J, the junction kept 7 bases outside the gene matches. The DNA of the CDR3 is TGTGCCAGTAGTAACGGACAGGCGCTAAACTATGGCTACACCTTC. The encoded protein is CASSNGQALNYGYTF. The variable domain in full, completed from reference TRBV19 and TRBJ1-2, reads DGGITQSPKYLFRKEGQNVTLSCEQNLNHDAMYWYRQDPGQGLRLIYYSQIVNDFQKGDIAEGYSVSREKKESFPLTVTSAQKNPTAFYLCASSNGQALNYGYTFGSGTRLTVV.

The chain carries TRBV6-1 and TRBJ1-2, with D possibly being TRBD1 (6 bases). CDR1 and CDR2 (germline): MNHNS, SASEGT. The germline V and J ends were trimmed by 1 base and 7 bases, with 7 bases remaining between them. CDR3 length: 12 amino acids. The CDR3 region is CASSEGTAGYTF. CDR3 in DNA: TGTGCCAGCAGTGAAGGGACAGCTGGCTACACCTTC.

In its sample, this clone was seen once. This chain uses TRBV28 with TRBJ2-7; a possible D gene is TRBD1 (6 bases). This CDR3 spans 16 amino acids. Germline CDR1 and CDR2: MDHEN and SYDVKM. V lost 6 bases and J lost 6, with 24 bases in between. The CDR3 reads CASSLGAWNRVGEQYF. Here the CDR3 DNA reads TGTGCCAGCAGCCTGGGGGCCTGGAATAGGGTAGGCGAGCAGTACTTC.

This chain uses TRBV27 with TRBJ1-1; D remains unclear. V lost 8 bases, J lost 5 bases, and 18 bases lay in between. This CDR3 contains 14 residues. Germline loops: CDR1 MNHEY, CDR2 SMNVEV (reference sequence). This CDR3 is CASAYAGKVTEAFF. In nucleotides, the CDR3 is TGTGCCAGCGCTTATGCGGGGAAGGTTACTGAAGCTTTCTTT.

J is TRBJ1-2 and V is TRBV28; D is unresolved. The V and J ends lost 2 bases and 3 bases respectively, with 10 bases between them. The CDR3 totals 14 residues. Germline assignment: CDR1 MDHEN and CDR2 SYDVKM. In DNA, the CDR3 is TGTGCCAGCAGTTTACAGGCCGGTGACTATGGCTACACCTTC. Protein sequence: CASSLQAGDYGYTF.

The V gene is TRBV14, the J gene TRBJ1-5; TRBD1 aligns across 7 bases. Germline trimming cut 5 bases from V and 0 bases from J; bases unmatched to any gene: 13. The CDR3 has 18 residues. The germline V gene has CDR1 SGHDN and CDR2 FVKESK. CDR3 DNA: TGTGCCAGCAGCTACGGACAGGTTCCGGACTATAGCAATCAGCCCCAGCATTTT. It encodes CASSYGQVPDYSNQPQHF. Using reference TRBV14 and TRBJ1-5 for the parts outside the CDR3, the full variable domain is EAGVTQFPSHSVIEKGQTVTLRCDPISGHDNLYWYRRVMGKEIKFLLHFVKESKQDESGMPNNRFLAERTGGTYSTLKVQPAELEDSGVYFCASSYGQVPDYSNQPQHFGDGTRLSIL.

The chain recombines TRBV20-1 with TRBJ1-1; 7 bases fit TRBD1. V lost 6 bases and J lost 10; bases outside the gene matches: 8. The CDR3 runs 11 residues. Germline V lookup: CDR1 DFQATT, CDR2 SNEGSKA (reference sequence). The CDR3 sequence: CSAKDREVAFF. CDR3 coding DNA: TGCAGTGCGAAAGACAGGGAAGTAGCTTTCTTT.

In regard to this clone: Other DNA sequences of this sample code for an identical CDR3. The V and J genes are TRBV9 and TRBJ2-3; a possible D gene is TRBD2 (5 bases). The V end lost 0 bases, the J end lost 6 bases, and 8 bases lay between the germline ends. In germline, CDR1 is SGDLS, CDR2 YYNGEE. There are 13 residues in the CDR3. The CDR3 DNA reads as TGTGCCAGCAGCGTAGCTAGCCCCGATACGCAGTATTTT. This translates into CASSVASPDTQYF.

The rearrangement uses TRBV7-2 and TRBJ1-5, with 10 bases matching TRBD1. Germline CDR1 SGHTA, CDR2 FQGNSA. V shed 1 base, J shed 9 bases, and the junction held 3 bases outside the gene matches. This CDR3 region has 14 residues. The CDR3 DNA follows: TGTGCCAGCAGCTTAGGACAGGGGGCAAGGCCCCAGCATTTT. This codes for CASSLGQGARPQHF.

The chain couples TRBV7-7 to TRBJ2-2; the match to TRBD1 covers 10 bases. Per the germline V gene, CDR1 is SSHAT and CDR2 is FNYEAQ (reference sequence). The CDR3 consists of 15 residues. V lost 1 base, J lost 4 bases, and 0 bases stayed unmatched. CDR3: CASSLGQGATGELFF. CDR3 DNA sequence: TGTGCCAGCAGCTTAGGACAGGGGGCCACCGGGGAGCTGTTTTTT.

The V and J genes are TRBV7-9 and TRBJ1-5; the D gene is possibly TRBD1 (5 bases). V shed 0 bases and J shed 0 bases, with 6 bases lying between them. CDR3 length: 15 residues. CDR1 SEHNR and CDR2 FQNEAQ come from the germline V gene (reference sequence). The CDR3, as DNA: TGTGCCAGCAGCTTAGCGGGGGATAGCAATCAGCCCCAGCATTTT. This gives the protein CASSLAGDSNQPQHF.

The V call is TRBV6-6, the J call TRBJ1-2; tentative D call: TRBD1 (5 bases). Deletions cut 0 bases from V and 5 bases from J, with 10 bases between. The germline gives CDR1 MNHNY, CDR2 SVGAGI (reference sequence). This CDR3 has 14 residues. CDR3 sequence: CASSYSKTVYGYTF. Written as DNA, the CDR3 is TGTGCCAGCAGTTACTCGAAGACAGTATATGGCTACACCTTC.

This chain joins TRBV7-3 and TRBJ2-1; TRBD1 agrees at 8 bases. Germline V gene sequence: CDR1 SGHTA, CDR2 FQGTGA. The length of the CDR3 is 16 residues. V gave up 5 bases and J gave up 4 bases; unmatched junction bases: 10. CDR3 nucleotide sequence: TGTGCCAGCAGCCCCTCAGGCCAGGGGGCATACAATGAGCAGTTCTTC. Encoded protein: CASSPSGQGAYNEQFF.

The table lists this clone with many counts. The rearrangement joins TRBV6-6 to TRBJ1-2; 8 positions match TRBD1. Germline V gene data show CDR1 as MNHNY and CDR2 as SVGAGI (reference sequence). With 0 bases clipped from V and 5 bases from J, the junction kept 5 bases outside the gene matches. CDR3 length: 15 residues. The CDR3: CASSYSTGDRYGYTF. Here the CDR3 DNA reads TGTGCCAGCAGTTACTCGACAGGGGATCGATATGGCTACACCTTC.

The chain recombines TRBV9 with TRBJ2-2; weak D call: TRBD2 (5 bases). Trimming took off 4 bases at V and 5 bases at J, with 12 bases between the two ends. Germline V gene lookup returns CDR1 SGDLS and CDR2 YYNGEE. CDR3 length equals 14 residues. The DNA of the CDR3 is TGTGCCAGCAGCTCTAGGTCGGGAACCGGGGAGCTGTTTTTT. This encodes CASSSRSGTGELFF. Combining the CDR3 with reference TRBV9 and TRBJ2-2 gives the whole variable domain DSGVTQTPKHLITATGQRVTLRCSPRSGDLSVYWYQQSLDQGLQFLIQYYNGEERAKGNILERFSAQQFPDLHSELNLSSLELGDSALYFCASSSRSGTGELFFGEGSRLTVL.

This chain uses TRBV15 with TRBJ2-5, with a weak D call TRBD2 (6 bases). The CDR3 is made up of 16 amino acids. The V end lost 1 base, the J end lost 1 base, and 13 bases lay between the germline ends. Germline assignment: CDR1 LNHNV and CDR2 YYDKDF (reference sequence). CDR3 region: CATSRASGSIQETQYF. The CDR3 nucleotides read TGTGCCACCAGCAGAGCCTCCGGGAGCATCCAAGAGACCCAGTACTTC.

The genes are TRBV19 and TRBJ1-2; tentative D call: TRBD1 (5 bases). The V end lost 3 bases, the J end lost 8 bases, and 22 bases lay between the germline ends. Germline V gene data show CDR1 as LNHDA and CDR2 as SQIVND (reference sequence). The CDR3 spans 16 residues. The CDR3 region has the DNA TGTGCCAGTAGTATCGAAGCGGGGCAGGCGTACGGCGGCTACACCTTC. Translated, it gives CASSIEAGQAYGGYTF.

The rearrangement links TRBV11-2 to TRBJ2-2, with TRBD1 matching over 8 bases. CDR1 and CDR2 (germline): SGHAT, FQNNGV. Trimming removed 0 bases from V and 6 bases from J; junction bases left unmatched: 9. The CDR3 runs 17 residues. In nucleotides, the CDR3 is TGTGCCAGCAGCTTAGATGGACAGGGTCGAAGGGCCGGGGAGCTGTTTTTT. Translating it yields CASSLDGQGRRAGELFF.

The chain links TRBV6-1 to TRBJ2-3; D not resolved. The V and J ends lost 8 bases and 1 base respectively, with 10 bases between them. The germline CDR1 and CDR2 sequences are MNHNS and SASEGT. The CDR3 runs to 13 residues. CDR3 region: CASVFAGTDTQYF. CDR3 in DNA: TGTGCCAGCGTTTTTGCGGGCACAGATACGCAGTATTTT.

This chain connects TRBV28 to TRBJ1-1; perhaps TRBD1 as D (5 bases). Germline V gene lookup returns CDR1 MDHEN and CDR2 SYDVKM. The V gene lost 6 bases and the J gene lost 0 bases, with 20 bases spanning the gap. The CDR3 consists of 17 residues. The DNA of the CDR3 is TGTGCCAGCAGACCATCAGGGTTTACGATCATGAACACTGAAGCTTTCTTT. Translating it yields CASRPSGFTIMNTEAFF.

V gene TRBV5-1 combines with J gene TRBJ2-7; 12 bases are shared with TRBD1. The CDR3 has 14 amino acids. Trimming removed 4 bases from V and 12 bases from J; junction bases left unmatched: 11. Germline lookup yields CDR1 SGHRS and CDR2 YFSETQ. CDR3 DNA: TGCGCCAGCAGCGGGACAGGGGGCTCTTATTTATGGTACTTC. This codes for CASSGTGGSYLWYF.

This clone was counted only a few times. This chain connects TRBV11-2 to TRBJ2-7, with D unclear. The CDR3 is 13 residues long. CDR1 and CDR2 from the germline V gene are SGHAT and FQNNGV. The CDR3 bases are TGTGCCAGCAGCTTAGCCCGGTCAAGTGGGTGGAACGTC. This translates into CASSLARSSGWNV.

There are many counts of this clone. The gene calls are TRBV6-6 and TRBJ2-1; possible D gene TRBD2, 5 bases. The germline CDR1 and CDR2 sequences are MNHNY and SVGAGI (reference sequence). There are 14 residues in the CDR3. Trimming removed 8 bases at V and 12 bases at J, with 23 bases between. The CDR3 DNA is TGTGCCAGCGCCCAGCCGGGAACCCTAAATAGGCAGTTCTTC. Translated, it gives CASAQPGTLNRQFF.

The rearrangement joins TRBV4-3 to TRBJ2-1; 7 bases fit TRBD2. This CDR3 is built from 18 residues. Germline CDR1 LGHNA, CDR2 YSLEER. V lost 2 bases, J lost 10 bases, and 20 bases stayed unmatched. This CDR3 is CASSQWRGSGGVGGEQFF. The CDR3 region has the DNA TGCGCCAGCAGCCAATGGAGGGGATCGGGGGGAGTCGGAGGGGAGCAGTTCTTC.